A selection of T cell receptor beta chains follows, all from one sample in a study of T-cell memory formation after mild COVID-19. TCRdb ran MiXCR on the 5' RACE reads and lists one entry per CDR3 protein. The sample holds approximately 150,000 distinct CDR3 sequences; approximately 5.7% are singletons and the top ten take about 2%. The specimen was PBMCs or a T cell subset sorted from them (not recorded which). The receptors here all came from an adult woman who had mild COVID-19 (a few samples of this study predate the infection). Cell type and time point are not known. The CDR3 runs from the conserved cysteine through the conserved F or W. Each record gives: clone size, D gene, J gene, V gene, CDR3 DNA, CDR3 protein. D genes are given only for firm matches. Clone size is given for some rows only: seen once, a few or many times, or a class if the clone is expanded.

clone size: once
D gene: NA
J gene: TRBJ2-7
V gene: TRBV29-1
CDR3 DNA: TGCAGCGTACGGGATGTTGGGGGTTATAGCTCCTACGAGCAGTACTTC
CDR3 protein: CSVRDVGGYSSYEQYF

clone size: many
D gene: NA
J gene: TRBJ2-7
V gene: TRBV20-1
CDR3 DNA: TGCAGTGCTAGCCCCTCGACAGGTTCCCCCTACGAGCAGTACTTC
CDR3 protein: CSASPSTGSPYEQYF

clone size: NA
D gene: TRBD1
J gene: TRBJ2-2
V gene: TRBV2
CDR3 DNA: TGTGCCAGCAGGGGGACAGCCACCGGGGAGCTGTTTTTT
CDR3 protein: CASRGTATGELFF

clone size: once
D gene: NA
J gene: TRBJ2-1
V gene: TRBV20-1
CDR3 DNA: TGCAGTGCTAGAGACACGAAATCCTACAATGAGCAGTTCTTC
CDR3 protein: CSARDTKSYNEQFF

clone size: many
D gene: NA
J gene: TRBJ2-2
V gene: TRBV7-2
CDR3 DNA: TGTGCCAGCAGCCGACCAACGAGGGGCACCGGGGAGCTGTTTTTT
CDR3 protein: CASSRPTRGTGELFF

clone size: NA
D gene: TRBD1
J gene: TRBJ1-2
V gene: TRBV12-3/TRBV12-4
CDR3 DNA: TGTGCCAGCAGTGTATCTGGGACAGGGGTTCGGTTAACCTTC
CDR3 protein: CASSVSGTGVRLTF

clone size: NA
D gene: NA
J gene: TRBJ2-2
V gene: TRBV4-1
CDR3 DNA: NA
CDR3 protein: CASSHPGLRAGELFF

clone size: NA
D gene: TRBD2
J gene: TRBJ2-2
V gene: TRBV4-2
CDR3 DNA: TGTGCCAGCAGCCGAGGCGCAAGCGGGGGGGTCACCGGGGAGCTGTTTTTT
CDR3 protein: CASSRGASGGVTGELFF

clone size: NA
D gene: NA
J gene: TRBJ1-4
V gene: TRBV28
CDR3 DNA: TGTGCCAGCAGGGGGATGGCGCAGGAAAAACTGTTTTTT
CDR3 protein: CASRGMAQEKLFF

clone size: many
D gene: NA
J gene: TRBJ1-6
V gene: TRBV20-1
CDR3 DNA: TGCAGTGCTAAAGAGGCAGGGTCCTATAATTCACCCCTCCACTTT
CDR3 protein: CSAKEAGSYNSPLHF

clone size: NA
D gene: NA
J gene: TRBJ1-4
V gene: TRBV18
CDR3 DNA: TGTGCCAGCTCACCTGGGGACGGAACTAATGAAAAACTGTTTTTT
CDR3 protein: CASSPGDGTNEKLFF

clone size: many
D gene: TRBD2
J gene: TRBJ2-5
V gene: TRBV20-1
CDR3 DNA: TGCAGTGCTAGAGATCTAGCGGGGTTGCAAGAGACCCAGTACTTC
CDR3 protein: CSARDLAGLQETQYF

clone size: NA
D gene: TRBD2
J gene: TRBJ2-1
V gene: TRBV2
CDR3 DNA: TGTGCCAGCAGGCAAGGGACTAGCGGAATAAATGAGCAGTTCTTC
CDR3 protein: CASRQGTSGINEQFF

clone size: NA
D gene: NA
J gene: TRBJ2-5
V gene: TRBV12-3/TRBV12-4
CDR3 DNA: TGTGCCACTCATGGCGGGTGGTATGAGACCCAGTACTTC
CDR3 protein: CATHGGWYETQYF

clone size: NA
D gene: NA
J gene: TRBJ2-4
V gene: TRBV2
CDR3 DNA: TGTGCCAGCAGCCCCACGGGGGTGGAAATAACCAAAAACATTCAGTACTTC
CDR3 protein: CASSPTGVEITKNIQYF

clone size: few
D gene: TRBD1
J gene: TRBJ1-1
V gene: TRBV7-9
CDR3 DNA: TGTGCCAGCAGCTTCGGACAGGGGCCGGCCACTGAAGCTTTCTTT
CDR3 protein: CASSFGQGPATEAFF

clone size: NA
D gene: TRBD2
J gene: TRBJ2-1
V gene: TRBV24-1
CDR3 DNA: TGTGCCACCAGTGATGTGACTAGCGGGAGTGGTGAGCAGTTCTTC
CDR3 protein: CATSDVTSGSGEQFF

clone size: many
D gene: TRBD2
J gene: TRBJ2-2
V gene: TRBV27
CDR3 DNA: TGTGCCAGCAGTGCCGCCTGGGGAGCGGGGGGGATGACAGGGGAGCTGTTTTTT
CDR3 protein: CASSAAWGAGGMTGELFF

clone size: NA
D gene: NA
J gene: TRBJ2-5
V gene: TRBV7-7
CDR3 DNA: TGTGCCAGCAGTATGGGGGGAGGCGAGACCCAGTACTTC
CDR3 protein: CASSMGGGETQYF

clone size: NA
D gene: NA
J gene: TRBJ1-2
V gene: TRBV6-5
CDR3 DNA: TGTGCCAGCAGTTACGGCAGGAAATCGGGAGGCTGCACCTTC
CDR3 protein: CASSYGRKSGGCTF

clone size: few
D gene: TRBD2
J gene: TRBJ2-1
V gene: TRBV11-3
CDR3 DNA: TGTGCCAGCAGCTTAGGGACTAGCGGGGGGGCCAATGAGCAGTTCTTC
CDR3 protein: CASSLGTSGGANEQFF

clone size: few
D gene: NA
J gene: TRBJ1-2
V gene: TRBV5-1
CDR3 DNA: TGCGCCAGCAGCGATTATGGCTACACCTTC
CDR3 protein: CASSDYGYTF

clone size: few
D gene: NA
J gene: TRBJ2-7
V gene: TRBV30
CDR3 DNA: TGTGCCGGTCAGAGGCGTCGAAGTTACGAGCAGTACTTC
CDR3 protein: CAGQRRRSYEQYF

clone size: many
D gene: NA
J gene: TRBJ1-5
V gene: TRBV2
CDR3 DNA: TGTGCCATGGGACACCTCTACGATAGCAATCAGCCCCAGCATTTT
CDR3 protein: CAMGHLYDSNQPQHF

clone size: many
D gene: NA
J gene: TRBJ2-4
V gene: TRBV15
CDR3 DNA: TGTGCCACGGACTCTGGGATAGCCAAAAACATTCAGTACTTC
CDR3 protein: CATDSGIAKNIQYF

clone size: few
D gene: TRBD2
J gene: TRBJ2-2
V gene: TRBV4-3
CDR3 DNA: TGCGCCAGCAGCCGAAAACTAGCGGGAGGGCCAGGAGACACCGGGGAGCTGTTTTTT
CDR3 protein: CASSRKLAGGPGDTGELFF